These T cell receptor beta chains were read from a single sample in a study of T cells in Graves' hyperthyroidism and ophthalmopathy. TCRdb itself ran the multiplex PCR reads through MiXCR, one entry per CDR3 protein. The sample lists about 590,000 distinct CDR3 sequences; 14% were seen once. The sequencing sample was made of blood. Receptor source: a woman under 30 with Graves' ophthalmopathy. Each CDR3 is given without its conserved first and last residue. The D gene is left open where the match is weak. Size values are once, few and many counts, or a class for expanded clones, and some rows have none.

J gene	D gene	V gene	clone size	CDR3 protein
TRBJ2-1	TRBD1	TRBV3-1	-	ASSQVIRQGANNEQF
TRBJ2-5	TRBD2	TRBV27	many	ASSLTSGPYQETQY
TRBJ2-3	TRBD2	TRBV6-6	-	ASSYSGTSGSGTDTQY
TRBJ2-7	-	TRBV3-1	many	ASSQEIGGAEQY
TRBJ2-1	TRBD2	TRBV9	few	ASSSNGMTSAWQF
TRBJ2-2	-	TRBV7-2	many	ASSLFSIGELF
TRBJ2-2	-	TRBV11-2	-	ASSFGASTGELF
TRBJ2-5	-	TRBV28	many	ASSDSWGTQY
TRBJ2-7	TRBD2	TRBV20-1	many	SAAPGTSFYEQY
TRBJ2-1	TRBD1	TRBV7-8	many	ASRKDRRVYNEQF
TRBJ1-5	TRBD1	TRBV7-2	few	ASSGTGGIYSNQPQH
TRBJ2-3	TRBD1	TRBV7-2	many	ASRPNRGRTDTQY
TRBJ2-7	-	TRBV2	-	ASSPPRSGQFNEQY
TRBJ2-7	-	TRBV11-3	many	ASSLDLGLGPATYEQY
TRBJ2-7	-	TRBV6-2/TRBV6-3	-	ASSYPSKGEQY
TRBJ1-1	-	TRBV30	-	AWTRAGNMNTEAF
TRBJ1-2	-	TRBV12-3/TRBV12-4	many	ASSLAENYGYT
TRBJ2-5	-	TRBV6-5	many	ASSSPLLDRPVGETQY
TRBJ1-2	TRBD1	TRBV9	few	ASSVGIQGSNGYT
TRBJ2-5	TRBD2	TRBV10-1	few	ASSRLGLAEQETQY
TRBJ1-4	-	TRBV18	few	ASSPGQQALF
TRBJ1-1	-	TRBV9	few	ASSPSPALPEAF
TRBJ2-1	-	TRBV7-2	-	ASSLAISTYNEQF
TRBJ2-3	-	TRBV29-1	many	SVEVGTDTQY
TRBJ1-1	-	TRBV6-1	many	ASSAGHTEAF
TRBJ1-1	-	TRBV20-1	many	SAGRRRYTEAF
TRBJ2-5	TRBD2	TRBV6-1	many	ASSPTSGQETQY
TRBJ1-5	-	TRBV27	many	ASRESVSNQPQH
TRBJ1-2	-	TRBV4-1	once	ASSQDVPGTSYGYT
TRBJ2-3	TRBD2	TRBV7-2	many	ASSLAGGELDTQY
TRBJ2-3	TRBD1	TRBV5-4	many	ASSSPTGSTDTQY
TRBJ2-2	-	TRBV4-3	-	ASSQESRNTGELF
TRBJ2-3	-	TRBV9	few	ASTPRVVSTDTQY
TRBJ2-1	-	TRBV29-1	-	SVTGNLYNEQF
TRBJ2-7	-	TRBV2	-	ASSPGSYERH
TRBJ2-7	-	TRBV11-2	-	ASSGGGDEQY
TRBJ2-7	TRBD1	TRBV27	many	ASSPGTGLVEQY
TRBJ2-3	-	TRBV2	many	ASRGSWGTDTQY
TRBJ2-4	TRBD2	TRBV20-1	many	SGTSGILKNIQY
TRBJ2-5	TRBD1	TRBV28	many	ASSPRTGGYQETQY
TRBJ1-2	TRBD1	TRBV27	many	ASTQGQGEGYT
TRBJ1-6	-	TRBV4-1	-	ASSQPAGGHSPLH
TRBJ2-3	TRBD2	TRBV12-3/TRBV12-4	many	ASSNFATSHTDTQY
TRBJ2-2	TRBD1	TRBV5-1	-	ASRAPGQGSGGELF
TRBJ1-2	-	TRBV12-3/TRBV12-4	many	ASRSRGLSGYYGYT
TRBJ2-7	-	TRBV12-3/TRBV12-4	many	ASSRRLSYEQY
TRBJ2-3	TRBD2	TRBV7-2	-	ASSLARTSALCTDTQY
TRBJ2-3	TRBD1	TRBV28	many	ASSSIMGSWDRGFTDTQY
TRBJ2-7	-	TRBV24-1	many	ATSPGGYEQY
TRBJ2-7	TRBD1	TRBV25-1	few	ASSERPGQRSYEQY